These 2 T cell receptor beta chains were all obtained from the same sample, sequenced in a study of cytomegalovirus exposure and HLA in healthy donors. PCR was performed using 60 Vbeta and 13 Jbeta primers. Assay: immunoSEQ multiplex PCR; the TCRdb copy retains only in-frame clones and omits some. The table lists approximately 72,000 clones, 82% of them singletons, with 1.9% in the top ten. The sequenced sample consisted of PBMCs. The receptors come from a man aged 18 to 29 in good health and CMV-seronegative.

This clone appeared a single time. This chain links TRBV5-1 with TRBJ1-6; 7 nucleotides match TRBD1. V gave up 0 bases and J gave up 4 bases; unmatched junction bases: 4. Per the germline V gene, CDR1 is SGHRS and CDR2 is YFSETQ. This CDR3 region has 16 residues. The CDR3 bases are TGCGCCAGCAGCTTGGATGAGACAGGGTATAATTCACCCCTCCACTTT. Translated, it gives CASSLDETGYNSPLHF.

This chain links TRBV11-2 with TRBJ1-1, with D possibly matching TRBD1 (6 bases). The germline gives CDR1 SGHAT, CDR2 FQNNGV. This CDR3 comprises 15 residues. Between the trimmed V and J ends, which lost 5 bases and 5 bases, there was a span of 18 bases. The CDR3, as DNA: TGTGCCAGCAGCCCCTTACAGGGAAGGGGGACTGAAGCTTTCTTT. Amino acid sequence: CASSPLQGRGTEAFF.